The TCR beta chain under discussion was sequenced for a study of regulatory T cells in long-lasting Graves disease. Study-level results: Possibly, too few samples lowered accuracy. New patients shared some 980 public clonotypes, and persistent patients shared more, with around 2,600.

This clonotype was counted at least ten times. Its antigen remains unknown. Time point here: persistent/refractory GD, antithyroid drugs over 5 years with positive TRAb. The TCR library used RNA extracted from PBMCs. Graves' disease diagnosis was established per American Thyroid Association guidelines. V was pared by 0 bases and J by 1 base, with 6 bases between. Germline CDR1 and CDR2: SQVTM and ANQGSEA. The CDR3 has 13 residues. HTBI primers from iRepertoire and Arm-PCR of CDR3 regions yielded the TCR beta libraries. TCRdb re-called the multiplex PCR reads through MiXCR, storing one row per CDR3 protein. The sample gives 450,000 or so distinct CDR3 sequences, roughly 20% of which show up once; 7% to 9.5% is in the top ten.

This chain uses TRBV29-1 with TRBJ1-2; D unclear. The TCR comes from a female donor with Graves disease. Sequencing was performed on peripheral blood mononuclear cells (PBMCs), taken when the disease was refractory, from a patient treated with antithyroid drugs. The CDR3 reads CSVEETDNYGYTF. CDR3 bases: TGCAGCGTTGAAGAAACGGATAACTATGGCTACACCTTC.